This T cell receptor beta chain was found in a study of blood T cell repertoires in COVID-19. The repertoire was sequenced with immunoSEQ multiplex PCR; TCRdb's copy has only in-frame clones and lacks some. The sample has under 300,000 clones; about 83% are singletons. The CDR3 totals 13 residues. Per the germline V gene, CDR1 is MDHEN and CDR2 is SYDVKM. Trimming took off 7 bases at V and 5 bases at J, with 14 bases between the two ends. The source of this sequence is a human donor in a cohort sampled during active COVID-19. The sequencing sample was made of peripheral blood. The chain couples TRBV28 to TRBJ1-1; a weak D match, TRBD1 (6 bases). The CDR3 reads CASIEQGATEAFF. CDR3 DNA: TGTGCCAGCATCGAACAGGGTGCAACTGAAGCTTTCTTT.